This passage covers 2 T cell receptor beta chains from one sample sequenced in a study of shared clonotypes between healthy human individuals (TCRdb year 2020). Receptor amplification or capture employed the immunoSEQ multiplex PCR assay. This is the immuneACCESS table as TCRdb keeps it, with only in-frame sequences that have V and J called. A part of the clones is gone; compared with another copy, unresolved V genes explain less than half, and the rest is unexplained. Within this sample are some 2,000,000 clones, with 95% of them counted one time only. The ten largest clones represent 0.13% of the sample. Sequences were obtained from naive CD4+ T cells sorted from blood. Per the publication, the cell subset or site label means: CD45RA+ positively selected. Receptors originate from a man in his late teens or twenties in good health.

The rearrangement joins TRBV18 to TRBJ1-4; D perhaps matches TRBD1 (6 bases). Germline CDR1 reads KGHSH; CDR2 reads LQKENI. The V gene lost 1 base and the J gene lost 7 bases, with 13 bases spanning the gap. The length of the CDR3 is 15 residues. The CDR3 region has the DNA TGTGCCAGCTCACCACTAGCAGGGGTTTCTGAAAAACTGTTTTTT. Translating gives CASSPLAGVSEKLFF.

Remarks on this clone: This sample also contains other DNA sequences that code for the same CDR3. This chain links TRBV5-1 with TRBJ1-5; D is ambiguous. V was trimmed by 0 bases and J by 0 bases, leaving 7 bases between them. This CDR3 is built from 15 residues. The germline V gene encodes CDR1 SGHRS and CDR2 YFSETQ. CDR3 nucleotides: TGCGCCAGCAGCTTGGTGGGTGATAGCAATCAGCCCCAGCATTTT. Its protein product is CASSLVGDSNQPQHF. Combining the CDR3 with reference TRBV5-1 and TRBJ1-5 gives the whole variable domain KAGVTQTPRYLIKTRGQQVTLSCSPISGHRSVSWYQQTPGQGLQFLFEYFSETQRNKGNFPGRFSGRQFSNSRSEMNVSTLELGDSALYLCASSLVGDSNQPQHFGDGTRLSIL.